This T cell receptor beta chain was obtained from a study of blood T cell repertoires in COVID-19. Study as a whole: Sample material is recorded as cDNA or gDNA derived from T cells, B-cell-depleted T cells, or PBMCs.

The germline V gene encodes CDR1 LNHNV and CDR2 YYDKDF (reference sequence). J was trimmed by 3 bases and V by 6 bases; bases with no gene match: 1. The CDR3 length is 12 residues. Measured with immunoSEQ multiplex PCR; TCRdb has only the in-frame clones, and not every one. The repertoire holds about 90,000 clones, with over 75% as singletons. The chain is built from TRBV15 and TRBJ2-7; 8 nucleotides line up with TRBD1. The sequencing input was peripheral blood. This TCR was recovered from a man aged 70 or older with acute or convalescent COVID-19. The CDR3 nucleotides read TGTGCCACCAGGGGACAGGACTACGAGCAGTACTTC. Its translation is CATRGQDYEQYF.